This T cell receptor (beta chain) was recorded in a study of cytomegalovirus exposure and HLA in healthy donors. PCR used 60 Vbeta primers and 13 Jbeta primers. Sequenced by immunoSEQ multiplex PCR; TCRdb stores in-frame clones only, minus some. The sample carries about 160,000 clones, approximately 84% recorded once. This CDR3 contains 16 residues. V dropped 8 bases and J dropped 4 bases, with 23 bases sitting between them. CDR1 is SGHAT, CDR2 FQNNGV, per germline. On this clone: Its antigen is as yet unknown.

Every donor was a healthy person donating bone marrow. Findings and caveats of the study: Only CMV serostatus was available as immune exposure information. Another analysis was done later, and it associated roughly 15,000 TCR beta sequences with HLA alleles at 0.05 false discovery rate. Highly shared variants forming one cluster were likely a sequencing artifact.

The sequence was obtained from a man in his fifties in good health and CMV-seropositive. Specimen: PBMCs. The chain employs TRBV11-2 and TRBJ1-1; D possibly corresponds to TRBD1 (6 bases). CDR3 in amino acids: CASLKGEKGGFTEAFF. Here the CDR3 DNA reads TGTGCCAGCCTAAAGGGGGAAAAAGGAGGATTCACTGAAGCTTTCTTT.